These T cell receptor beta chains were read from a single sample in a study of regulatory and conventional T cells in RAG deficiency. Sequencing used immunoSEQ multiplex PCR; TCRdb keeps in-frame clones, though not all of them. The top ten hold roughly an eighth of the sample, which has about 32,000 clones, 89% seen once. A further study also used this sample, focusing on regulatory T cells.

The sample comprised CD8+ T cells sorted from blood. Source of these receptors: a human donor in good health. Both conserved end residues are part of each CDR3. The D gene is left open where the match is weak. Rows may omit the clone size; those that give it use once, few, many or a size class.

.,TRBJ2-7,TRBV19,.,TGTGCCAGTAGCCCTTACGGACTCGAGCAGTACTTC,CASSPYGLEQYF
.,TRBJ1-5,TRBV6-1,.,TGTGCCAGCAGCCCAGATTATAGCAATCAGCCCCAGCATTTT,CASSPDYSNQPQHF
.,TRBJ2-2,TRBV9,.,TGTGCCAGCAGCGTCGGACCCACCGGGGAGCTGTTTTTT,CASSVGPTGELFF
.,TRBJ1-3,TRBV4-1,TRBD1,TGCGCCAGCAGCCAACCCAGGGGACAGGGGGCAAAGAATACCATATATTTT,CASSQPRGQGAKNTIYF
once,TRBJ2-2,TRBV9,TRBD2,TGTGCCAGCAGCGGACGGGGAGAGACTAGCCTATTTACGGGAGGGGAGCTGTTTTTT,CASSGRGETSLFTGGELFF
.,TRBJ1-2,TRBV29-1,.,TGCAGCGTTGAGAGATCCAGGGATGGCTACACCTTC,CSVERSRDGYTF
.,TRBJ2-7,TRBV5-4,.,TGTGCCAGCAGCTTTCCGGGAGACTACGAGCAGTACTTC,CASSFPGDYEQYF
.,TRBJ2-3,TRBV9,TRBD1,TGTGCCAGCAGCCCCTGGGACAGCCCCACAGATACGCAGTATTTT,CASSPWDSPTDTQYF
.,TRBJ2-7,TRBV4-2,.,TGTGCCAGCAGCCAACCGGACAATCCCTACGAGCAGTACTTC,CASSQPDNPYEQYF
.,TRBJ2-5,TRBV4-1,TRBD2,TGCGCCAGCAGCCAACTCCTAGCGGGGCTGGAGACCCAGTACTTC,CASSQLLAGLETQYF
.,TRBJ2-1,TRBV4-1,TRBD2,TGTGCCAGCAGCCAACGACTAGCGGTTGAGCAGTTCTTC,CASSQRLAVEQFF